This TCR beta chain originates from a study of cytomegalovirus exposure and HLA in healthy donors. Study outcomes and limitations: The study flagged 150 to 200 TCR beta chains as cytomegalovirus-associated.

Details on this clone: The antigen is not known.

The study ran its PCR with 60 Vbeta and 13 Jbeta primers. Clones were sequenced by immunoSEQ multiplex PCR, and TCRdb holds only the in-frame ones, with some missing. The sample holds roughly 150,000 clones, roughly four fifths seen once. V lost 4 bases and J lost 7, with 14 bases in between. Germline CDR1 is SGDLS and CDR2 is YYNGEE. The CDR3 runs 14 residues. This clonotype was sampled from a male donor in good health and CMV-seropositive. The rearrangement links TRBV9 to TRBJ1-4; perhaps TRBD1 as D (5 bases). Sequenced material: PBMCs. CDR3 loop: CASSLGGIGEKLFF. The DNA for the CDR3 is TGTGCCAGCAGCCTGGGGGGGATCGGTGAAAAACTGTTTTTT.